Shown below are 3 T cell receptor beta chains from a single sample sequenced in a study of technical replicates of blood from several donors. Profiled with immunoSEQ multiplex PCR; TCRdb holds only in-frame clones, not every one. Of 80,000 or so clones listed, approximately 94% are singletons. The sample was T cells isolated from PBMCs. These TCRs come from a human donor in good health.

This clone showed up just once. The chain joins TRBV5-1 to TRBJ2-1; the match to TRBD2 covers 7 bases. Germline CDR1 SGHRS, CDR2 YFSETQ. Trimming removed 4 bases from V and 2 bases from J; junction bases left unmatched: 3. The CDR3 is made up of 14 amino acids. CDR3 loop: CASSPSGTYNEQFF. The DNA of the CDR3 is TGCGCCAGCAGCCCTAGCGGTACCTACAATGAGCAGTTCTTC.

The chain joins TRBV10-3 to TRBJ2-7; 7 nucleotides align to TRBD2. This CDR3 region has 16 residues. Germline V gives CDR1 ENHRY, CDR2 SYGVKD. Trimming at V came to 0 bases and at J to 3 bases, leaving 8 bases not matched to a gene. CDR3 region: CAISESGGFLLYEQYF. The CDR3, as DNA: TGTGCCATCAGTGAGTCCGGGGGGTTCCTACTCTACGAGCAGTACTTC.

This clone has a handful of counts. The chain couples TRBV12-5 to TRBJ2-2, with a tentative D call TRBD1 (6 bases). This CDR3 spans 16 amino acids. Germline CDR1 and CDR2: LGHNT and FRNRAP. The V and J ends lost 3 bases and 1 base respectively, with 12 bases between them. CDR3 amino acids: CASGFSTGLNTGELFF. The CDR3 DNA is TGTGCTAGTGGTTTCTCCACAGGGTTGAACACCGGGGAGCTGTTTTTT.